The sequence of this T cell receptor beta chain was determined in a study of blood T cell repertoires in COVID-19. About the research overall: The United States, Italy and Spain supplied acute and convalescent COVID-19 samples. T cells, B-cell-depleted T cells, or PBMCs provided the cDNA or gDNA that served as material.

This clone was found once. In the source study's methods: Estimation of nucleated cell counts relied on the amplification of reference gene primers. Measured with immunoSEQ multiplex PCR; TCRdb has only the in-frame clones, and not every one. The V and J calls and clone size come from that table; D and trimming were worked out from the DNA. The data show tens of thousands of clones, around 88% seen once. Sequenced: peripheral blood. The clonotype comes from a human donor in a cohort sampled during active COVID-19.

This CDR3 reads CASSAGTGAQETQYF. The CDR3 coding sequence is TGTGCCAGCAGCGCCGGGACAGGGGCTCAAGAGACCCAGTACTTC. The chain couples TRBV6-5 to TRBJ2-5; 10 positions agree with TRBD1. J was trimmed by 2 bases and V by 6 bases; bases with no gene match: 6. The germline V gene has CDR1 MNHEY and CDR2 SVGAGI. The CDR3 contains 15 residues.